What follows is one T cell receptor beta chain and its context. No antigen is known for it. The data stem from a study of T cells in Graves' hyperthyroidism and ophthalmopathy. Study overall: At initial diagnosis, before any treatment had begun, peripheral blood was obtained. Findings and caveats of the study: Most clonotypes that expanded in the thyroid above 0.001 also showed up in blood.

There were TCR beta CDR3 regions amplified from RNA transcripts. When the TCR CDR3 underwent first-round RT-PCR, the HTBI primer set was used. TCRdb reprocessed the multiplex PCR reads via MiXCR and lists one record per CDR3 protein. The sample lists around 600,000 distinct CDR3 sequences; more than 14% were seen once. Germline CDR1 is SGDLS and CDR2 is YYNGEE. V was pared by 0 bases and J by 4 bases, with 11 bases between. This CDR3 has 15 residues. Each diagnosis drew on symptoms, thyroxine, TRAb, thyroid ultrasound and orbital computed tomography findings. The PBMCs were sourced from fresh peripheral blood (approximately 9 ml).

This chain uses TRBV9 with TRBJ1-3, with D perhaps TRBD1 (5 bases). Material: blood. The source of this sequence is a woman aged 50 to 65 with Graves' ophthalmopathy. The CDR3 nucleotides are TGTGCCAGCAGCGTAGACGGGACGAGAGGAAACACCATATATTTT. Protein product: CASSVDGTRGNTIYF.